This paragraph reports one T cell receptor beta chain. This clonotype appeared many times. What this receptor recognizes is not known. Qualities for individual bases were not recorded, and no much larger clone is one base off. Donors were around 37 systemically healthy Caucasian individuals from Russia aged about 6 to 100 years. Each donor gave around 9.8 milliliters of peripheral blood, collected into EDTA-treated Vacutainer tubes. Ficoll-Paque density-gradient centrifugation was used to isolate PBMCs, with at least 6 million obtained per sample. Total RNA, at least 5.5 micrograms per sample, was extracted from PBMCs with Trizol reagent. For every donor, flow cytometry on a PBMC aliquot measured the percentage of naive CD45RAhigh/CD27high T cells. The sample belongs to a study of blood T cells in healthy people across ages (dated by TCRdb to between 2015 and 2016). About the full investigation: Template switching captured roughly one uniquely barcoded TCR beta cDNA molecule per two T cells in model experiments. To avoid experimental bias, donors of different ages were spread randomly across the sequencing lanes. The study analyzed two additional independent replicas of 1 million unique cDNA reads from the same blood draw for two donors, one aged 18 to 29 and one aged 80 or older. Four age groups were formed from the donors: young (average about 16 years), middle-aged (around 39), aged (more than 55) and long-lived (around 82). Using deep sequencing normalized with unique cDNA molecular identifiers, the study measured how TCR beta repertoire diversity changes with age. On the study overall, not on this receptor specifically: Total diversity estimates from one million sequenced T cells were considered lower bounds and underestimates. Bulk unsorted PBMC profiling prevented conclusive comparison of naive and antigen-experienced compartments. Compared with the aged group, the long-lived group had more naive CD4+ T cells, fewer expanded clones and increased TCR diversity, suggesting age selection. The CMV infection status of donors was not known, potentially confounding age-related changes in expanded clonotypes. Observed TCR beta diversity correlated strongly with the percentage of naive T cells measured by flow cytometry. As age increased, observed TCR beta diversity per million T cells dropped in a roughly linear way, and a significant reduction was already evident by age 40.

Libraries came from 5' RACE. Sequencing was performed on an Illumina HiSeq 2500. The second PCR ran for about 7 to 11 cycles and used a J-beta primer mix along with a sample-barcoded 5' primer. A template-switch 5' adaptor carrying 12 random nucleotides introduced a unique molecular identifier onto each TCR beta cDNA molecule. Each sample yielded at least 3 million CDR3-containing paired-end reads. First-strand cDNA synthesis was performed from all RNA using the Mint cDNA synthesis kit, with priming by a TRBC-specific oligonucleotide. Following uracil-DNA glycosylase treatment, a first 18-cycle PCR with universal primers M1SS and BC2_uni_R was performed on all cDNA. From the authors' description of their analysis: For normalization, 1 million high-quality reads were randomly selected from each sample, with every read carrying a distinct molecular identifier. Reads with shared molecular identifiers were discarded instead of being binned into consensus sequences. MiTCR, with a Q25 quality threshold and the strictest error-elimination algorithm, was used for CDR3 identification, clonotype clustering and error correction. A nonparametric unseen species model with Euler transformation was used to estimate a lower bound on total TCR beta diversity. Clones were called with MiXCR by TCRdb after fastp trimmed the public reads at Q25, and only in-frame beta chains were retained. Merged by CDR3 protein, the rows form single entries marked with the most common genes and DNA. Here the V and J calls rest on TCRdb's processing, not on the authors' analysis. In this sample the table shows around 1.7 million distinct CDR3 sequences, 28% of which occur a single time. Roughly 8.2% of the sample is held by the ten biggest clonotypes.

CDR1 and CDR2 were assigned from the germline V gene as SGHRS and YFSETQ. From its cysteine to its phenylalanine, the CDR3 spans 13 amino acids. The only DNA kept is the CDR3, 39 bases in frame from the first base. V loses 4 bases, J loses 6 bases, and the germline ends lie 10 bases apart. This receptor was identified in a woman between 25 and 40 years old in good health. The material sequenced was blood. This chain is built from TRBV5-1 and TRBJ1-4; no D gene call is confident. The base sequence is TGCGCCAGCAGCCGGACTGGTGATGAAAAACTGTTTTTT. Its amino acids are CASSRTGDEKLFF.